Listed below are T cell receptor beta chains from one sample, sequenced in a study of OX40 agonist ivuxolimab in advanced cancers. Assay: immunoSEQ multiplex PCR; the TCRdb copy retains only in-frame clones and omits some. The sample lists roughly 73,000 clones; 85% to 90% were seen once. Specimen: CD4+ or CD8+ T cells sorted from blood, collected in a trial of the OX40 agonist ivuxolimab. These TCRs come from an adult with an advanced solid tumor such as melanoma, head and neck, liver or kidney cancer. Both conserved end residues are part of each CDR3. The D gene is left open where the match is weak. Expanded clones get a size class; other rows say once, few or many, or leave the size out.

CDR3 protein: CASSESPGAIGNTIYF
CDR3 DNA: TGCGCCAGCAGTGAGAGTCCAGGGGCCATTGGAAACACCATATATTTT
V gene: TRBV10-1
D gene: -
clone size: -
J gene: TRBJ1-3

CDR3 protein: CASSEYTSGGGYGYTF
CDR3 DNA: TGTGCCAGCAGTGAATATACCTCAGGGGGCGGCTATGGCTACACCTTC
V gene: TRBV25-1
D gene: TRBD1
clone size: -
J gene: TRBJ1-2

CDR3 protein: CASSLDRISEAFF
CDR3 DNA: TGTGCCAGCAGCTTAGATCGTATATCTGAAGCTTTCTTT
V gene: TRBV11-2
D gene: -
clone size: -
J gene: TRBJ1-1

CDR3 protein: CSAEDRGSGTEAFF
CDR3 DNA: TGCAGCGCTGAGGACAGGGGGAGTGGGACTGAAGCTTTCTTT
V gene: TRBV29-1
D gene: TRBD1
clone size: -
J gene: TRBJ1-1

CDR3 protein: CASSLNGPYEQYF
CDR3 DNA: TGTGCCAGCAGCTTAAACGGTCCCTACGAGCAGTACTTC
V gene: TRBV11-2
D gene: -
clone size: once
J gene: TRBJ2-7

CDR3 protein: CASSLVGETISGANVLTF
CDR3 DNA: TGTGCCAGCAGTTTAGTAGGTGAAACGATCTCTGGGGCCAACGTCCTGACTTTC
V gene: TRBV27
D gene: -
clone size: -
J gene: TRBJ2-6

CDR3 protein: CAGGTSGWHNEQFF
CDR3 DNA: TGTGCCGGGGGGACTAGCGGTTGGCACAATGAGCAGTTCTTC
V gene: TRBV30
D gene: TRBD2
clone size: once
J gene: TRBJ2-1

CDR3 protein: CASSLYRGTEAFF
CDR3 DNA: TGTGCCAGCAGTTTGTATCGAGGCACTGAAGCTTTCTTT
V gene: TRBV27
D gene: -
clone size: -
J gene: TRBJ1-1

CDR3 protein: CASSPRDTLNTEAFF
CDR3 DNA: TGTGCCAGCAGCCCGCGGGACACCTTGAACACTGAAGCTTTCTTT
V gene: TRBV9
D gene: -
clone size: once
J gene: TRBJ1-1

CDR3 protein: CASSFDRGRDGYTF
CDR3 DNA: TGCGCCAGCAGCTTCGACAGGGGGCGAGATGGCTACACCTTC
V gene: TRBV5-1
D gene: TRBD1
clone size: -
J gene: TRBJ1-2

CDR3 protein: CAWSVRMSRSYEQYF
CDR3 DNA: TGTGCCTGGAGTGTTCGTATGAGCAGAAGCTACGAGCAGTACTTC
V gene: TRBV30
D gene: -
clone size: -
J gene: TRBJ2-7

CDR3 protein: CSVQPNTEAFF
CDR3 DNA: TGCAGCGTCCAGCCTAACACTGAAGCTTTCTTT
V gene: TRBV29-1
D gene: -
clone size: -
J gene: TRBJ1-1

CDR3 protein: CASSLRQGNSPLHF
CDR3 DNA: TGTGCCAGCAGTTTAAGACAGGGGAATTCACCCCTCCACTTT
V gene: TRBV27
D gene: TRBD1
clone size: once
J gene: TRBJ1-6

CDR3 protein: CASSLALAVTDTQYF
CDR3 DNA: TGTGCCAGCAGCTTGGCTCTAGCGGTTACAGATACGCAGTATTTT
V gene: TRBV5-8
D gene: TRBD2
clone size: -
J gene: TRBJ2-3

CDR3 protein: CASSFGSTDTQYF
CDR3 DNA: TGTGCCAGCAGTTTTGGGAGTACAGATACGCAGTATTTT
V gene: TRBV27
D gene: -
clone size: -
J gene: TRBJ2-3

CDR3 protein: CASSSGLAGGRDTQYF
CDR3 DNA: TGTGCCAGCAGTTCGGGACTAGCGGGGGGGCGTGATACGCAGTATTTT
V gene: TRBV28
D gene: TRBD2
clone size: -
J gene: TRBJ2-3

CDR3 protein: CASRRTEGYNSPLHF
CDR3 DNA: TGTGCCAGCAGGAGGACTGAAGGTTATAATTCACCCCTCCACTTT
V gene: TRBV2
D gene: -
clone size: -
J gene: TRBJ1-6

CDR3 protein: CASNPLGGTSGSTQYF
CDR3 DNA: TGTGCCAGCAACCCGTTGGGGGGGACCTCCGGTTCGACGCAGTATTTT
V gene: TRBV11-1
D gene: TRBD2
clone size: -
J gene: TRBJ2-3

CDR3 protein: CASSYGGSPGDTQYF
CDR3 DNA: TGTGCCAGCAGTTACGGAGGGTCTCCGGGAGATACGCAGTATTTT
V gene: TRBV6-5
D gene: -
clone size: -
J gene: TRBJ2-3

CDR3 protein: CASTASAGQGAGDSPLHF
CDR3 DNA: TGTGCCAGCACCGCGAGCGCCGGACAGGGGGCGGGGGATTCACCCCTCCACTTT
V gene: TRBV28
D gene: TRBD1
clone size: -
J gene: TRBJ1-6

CDR3 protein: CASSHSQTPRGQGGGGGGQPQHF
CDR3 DNA: TGTGCCAGCAGCCACTCCCAAACCCCCCGGGGACAGGGGGGGGGAGGTGGTGGTCAGCCCCAGCATTTT
V gene: TRBV27
D gene: TRBD1
clone size: -
J gene: TRBJ1-5

CDR3 protein: CASSLPGQALYGYTF
CDR3 DNA: TGTGCCAGCAGCTTACCGGGACAGGCCCTATATGGCTACACCTTC
V gene: TRBV5-8
D gene: TRBD1
clone size: -
J gene: TRBJ1-2

CDR3 protein: CASSPEADEEKLFF
CDR3 DNA: TGCGCCAGCAGCCCGGAGGCGGATGAGGAAAAACTGTTTTTT
V gene: TRBV5-1
D gene: -
clone size: -
J gene: TRBJ1-4

CDR3 protein: CAWSRLQGDRGYTF
CDR3 DNA: TGTGCCTGGAGTCGCCTCCAGGGGGACCGGGGCTACACCTTC
V gene: TRBV30
D gene: TRBD1
clone size: once
J gene: TRBJ1-2

CDR3 protein: CASRASGVNEQFF
CDR3 DNA: TGTGCCAGCAGAGCCTCTGGGGTGAATGAGCAGTTCTTC
V gene: TRBV6-1
D gene: -
clone size: -
J gene: TRBJ2-1

CDR3 protein: CASSLGAGGLQYNEQFF
CDR3 DNA: TGTGCCAGCAGTTTAGGGGCCGGGGGCCTCCAGTACAATGAGCAGTTCTTC
V gene: TRBV27
D gene: -
clone size: -
J gene: TRBJ2-1

CDR3 protein: CAWSTAGAREQYF
CDR3 DNA: TGTGCCTGGAGTACCGCGGGGGCGCGTGAGCAGTACTTC
V gene: TRBV30
D gene: -
clone size: -
J gene: TRBJ2-7

CDR3 protein: CASSEGARLREKLFF
CDR3 DNA: TGTGCCAGTAGTGAAGGGGCGCGTCTTCGAGAAAAACTGTTTTTT
V gene: TRBV19
D gene: -
clone size: -
J gene: TRBJ1-4

CDR3 protein: CASSLGQMNTEAFF
CDR3 DNA: TGCGCCAGCAGCTTGGGACAGATGAACACTGAAGCTTTCTTT
V gene: TRBV5-1
D gene: -
clone size: -
J gene: TRBJ1-1